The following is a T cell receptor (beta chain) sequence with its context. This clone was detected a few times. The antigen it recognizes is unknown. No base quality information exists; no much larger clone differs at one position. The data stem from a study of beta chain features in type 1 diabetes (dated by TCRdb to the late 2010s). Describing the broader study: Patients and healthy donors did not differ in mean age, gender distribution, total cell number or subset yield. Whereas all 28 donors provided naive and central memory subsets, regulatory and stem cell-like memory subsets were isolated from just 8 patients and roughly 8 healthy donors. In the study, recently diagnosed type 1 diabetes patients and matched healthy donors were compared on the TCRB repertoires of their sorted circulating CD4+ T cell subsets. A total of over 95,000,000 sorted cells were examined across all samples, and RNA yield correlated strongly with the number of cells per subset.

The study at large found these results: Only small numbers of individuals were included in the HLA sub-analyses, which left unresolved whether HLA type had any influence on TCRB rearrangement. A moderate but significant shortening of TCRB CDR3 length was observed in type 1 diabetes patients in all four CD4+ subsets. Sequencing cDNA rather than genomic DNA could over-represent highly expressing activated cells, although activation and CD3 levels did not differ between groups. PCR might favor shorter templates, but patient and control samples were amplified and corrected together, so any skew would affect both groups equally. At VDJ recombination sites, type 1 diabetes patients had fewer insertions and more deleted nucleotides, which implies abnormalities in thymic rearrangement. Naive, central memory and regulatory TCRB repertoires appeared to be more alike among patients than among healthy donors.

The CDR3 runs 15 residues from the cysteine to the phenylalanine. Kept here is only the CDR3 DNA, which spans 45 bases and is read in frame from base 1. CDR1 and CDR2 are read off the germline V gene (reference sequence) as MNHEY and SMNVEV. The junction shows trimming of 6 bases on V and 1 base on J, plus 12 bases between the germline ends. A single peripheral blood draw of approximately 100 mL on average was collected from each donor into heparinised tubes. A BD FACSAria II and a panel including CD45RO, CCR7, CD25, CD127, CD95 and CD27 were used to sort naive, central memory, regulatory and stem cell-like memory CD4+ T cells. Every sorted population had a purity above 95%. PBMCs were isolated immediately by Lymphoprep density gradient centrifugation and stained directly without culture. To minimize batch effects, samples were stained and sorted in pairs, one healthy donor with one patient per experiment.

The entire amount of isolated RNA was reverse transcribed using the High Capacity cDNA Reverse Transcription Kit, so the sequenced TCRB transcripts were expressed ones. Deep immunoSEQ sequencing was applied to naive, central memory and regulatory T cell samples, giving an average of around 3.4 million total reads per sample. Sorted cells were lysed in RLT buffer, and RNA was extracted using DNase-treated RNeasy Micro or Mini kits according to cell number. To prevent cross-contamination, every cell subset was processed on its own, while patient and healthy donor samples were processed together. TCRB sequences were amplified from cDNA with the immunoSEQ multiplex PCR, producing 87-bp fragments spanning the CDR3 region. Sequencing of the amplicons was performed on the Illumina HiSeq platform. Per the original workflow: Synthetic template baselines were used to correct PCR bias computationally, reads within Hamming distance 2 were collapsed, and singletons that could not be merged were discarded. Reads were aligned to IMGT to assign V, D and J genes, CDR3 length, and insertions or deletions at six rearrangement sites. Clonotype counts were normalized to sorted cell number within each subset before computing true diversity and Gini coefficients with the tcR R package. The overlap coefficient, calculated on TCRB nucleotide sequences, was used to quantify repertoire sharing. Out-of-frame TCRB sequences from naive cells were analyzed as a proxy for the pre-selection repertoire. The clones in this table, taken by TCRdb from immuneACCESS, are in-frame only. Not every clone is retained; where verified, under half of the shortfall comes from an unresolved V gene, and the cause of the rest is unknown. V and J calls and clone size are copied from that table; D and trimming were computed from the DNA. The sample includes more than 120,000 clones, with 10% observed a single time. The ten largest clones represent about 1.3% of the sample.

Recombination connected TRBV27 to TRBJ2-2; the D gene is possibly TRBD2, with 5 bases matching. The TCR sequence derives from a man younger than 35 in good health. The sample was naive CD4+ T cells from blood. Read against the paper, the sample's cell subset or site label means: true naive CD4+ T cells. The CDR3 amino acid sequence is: CASSRGRENTGELFF. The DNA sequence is TGTGCCAGCAGCCGAGGACGGGAGAACACCGGGGAGCTGTTTTTT.